These T cell receptor beta chains were read from a single sample in a study of shared clonotypes between healthy human individuals. Assay used: immunoSEQ multiplex PCR; TCRdb lists only in-frame clones, some missing. Among over a million clones listed, about 98% were seen once. Input material: naive CD4+ T cells sorted from blood. The receptor source for this set is a man aged 30 to 45 in good health. The CDR3 runs from the conserved cysteine through the conserved F or W. A D gene is named only where the DNA matches it firmly. Not every row has a clone size; where given, it reads once, few, many or a size class.

j_call v_call clone_size d_call cdr3_nt cdr3_aa
TRBJ2-7 TRBV7-9 - TRBD1 TGTGCCAGCAGCTCCCGACAGGGAATCTACGAGCAGTACTTC CASSSRQGIYEQYF
TRBJ1-1 TRBV29-1 - - TGCAGCGTTGCGGTCGACACTGAAGCTTTCTTT CSVAVDTEAFF
TRBJ1-1 TRBV5-1 - - TGCGCCAGCAGCTTAGGCAGGGGTTGGACTGAAGCTTTCTTT CASSLGRGWTEAFF
TRBJ1-3 TRBV23-1 - - TGCGCCAGCAGTCAATCGAGACGACGCAGCTCTGGAAACACCATATATTTT CASSQSRRRSSGNTIYF
TRBJ2-7 TRBV4-1 - - TGCGCCAGCAGCCAAAAAGGGGGGACTTTCGGAAGGTACGAGCAGTACTTC CASSQKGGTFGRYEQYF
TRBJ2-1 TRBV25-1 - TRBD2 TGTGCCAGCAGTGAATTCAGGACTAGCGGGGGCAATGAGCAGTTCTTC CASSEFRTSGGNEQFF
TRBJ2-7 TRBV5-6 - TRBD1 TGTGCCAGCAGCTCGACAGGGGGGGCCTACGAGCAGTACTTC CASSSTGGAYEQYF
TRBJ2-5 TRBV2 - TRBD2 TGTGCCAGCATCCGGACTAGCCAAGAGACCCAGTACTTC CASIRTSQETQYF
TRBJ2-3 TRBV7-7 once - TGTGCTAGCAGCTTAACACCAGATACGCAGTATTTT CASSLTPDTQYF
TRBJ1-2 TRBV7-6 - - TGTGCCAGCAGCCCCTCTGGGGGATTTGGCTACACCTTC CASSPSGGFGYTF
TRBJ2-2 TRBV11-1 - TRBD1 TGTGCCAGCAGCCAGGACAGGGACACCGGGGAGCTGTTTTTT CASSQDRDTGELFF
TRBJ2-2 TRBV5-1 - TRBD2 TGCGCCAGCAGCTTGGTTAGCGGGAGTGGCGGGGAGCTGTTTTTT CASSLVSGSGGELFF
TRBJ2-1 TRBV7-9 - TRBD2 TGTGCCAGCAGCTTAGGGACTAGCGGTAATGAGCAGTTCTTC CASSLGTSGNEQFF
TRBJ2-7 TRBV11-2 - - TGTGCCAGCAGCTTAAGACTCGACGAGCAGTACTTC CASSLRLDEQYF
TRBJ1-5 TRBV7-9 - - TGTGCCAGCAGCTTAGGTGTCGGGGCTAGCAATCAGCCCCAGCATTTT CASSLGVGASNQPQHF
TRBJ1-1 TRBV2 - TRBD1 TGTGCCAGCTTCCCCTTACCCGGGACAGGGCCGAACACTGAAGCTTTCTTT CASFPLPGTGPNTEAFF
TRBJ1-5 TRBV19 once TRBD1 TGTGCCAGTAGTCCACAGGGGAATCAGCCCCAGCATTTT CASSPQGNQPQHF
TRBJ2-5 TRBV18 - - TGTGCCAGCTCACTATACCAAGAGACCCAGTACTTC CASSLYQETQYF
TRBJ1-2 TRBV5-1 - TRBD1 TGCGCCAGCAGCGAGGACAGGGGGCTCGGCTACACCTTC CASSEDRGLGYTF
TRBJ2-1 TRBV5-1 - - TGCGCCAGCAGCTTGTCCGGGGGTCCGAACAATGAGCAGTTCTTC CASSLSGGPNNEQFF
TRBJ2-3 TRBV5-1 - - TGCGCCAGCAGCTTGGTGTCAGATACGCAGTATTTT CASSLVSDTQYF
TRBJ1-2 TRBV11-2 - - TGTGCCAGCAGCTTACTTGCAGGTCAAGGCTATGGCTACACCTTC CASSLLAGQGYGYTF
TRBJ2-1 TRBV9 - - TGTGCCAGCAGCATGATGACACAGGGCGATGAGCAGTTCTTC CASSMMTQGDEQFF
TRBJ2-7 TRBV18 - - TGTGCCAGCTCGGCCGGCAGGTCCTCCTACGAGCAGTACTTC CASSAGRSSYEQYF